The 17 T cell receptor beta chains listed next were all sequenced from one sample in a study of CD8+CD57+ T cells in acquired aplastic anemia. The TCR beta profiling, which covered VDJ combination and CDR3 sequence, was carried out using genomic DNA as the template. TCRdb reprocessed the reads via MiXCR and lists one record per CDR3 protein. Here the sample spans about 150,000 distinct CDR3 sequences, about 48% being singletons. Flow cytometry had shown expanded CD8+CD57+ cells in the patients chosen for sequencing. Sequencing was carried out using sorted CD4+, CD8+, or CD8+CD57+ T cells (not recorded which) from PBMCs. These receptors were taken from a human donor with aplastic anemia.

On this clonotype itself: With a much larger clone just one base away, this may be a read error. The V call is TRBV5-4, the J call TRBJ2-1; D is possibly TRBD1 (5 bases). The CDR3 loop spans 18 amino acids. Looked up from germline, CDR1 is SGHNT and CDR2 is YYREEE (reference sequence). The V end lost 0 bases, the J end lost 2 bases, and 18 bases lay between the germline ends. Here the CDR3 DNA reads TGTGCCAGCAGCTTGGAGAGCAGGGTATTGGGGCCCTACAATGAGCAGTTCTTC. It specifies CASSLESRVLGPYNEQFF.

The chain combines TRBV2 with TRBJ1-5; possible D gene TRBD1, 6 bases. The CDR3 sequence is 13 residues long. V was clipped by 7 bases and J by 7 bases, with 14 bases between them. Per germline, CDR1 SNHLY and CDR2 FYNNEI. DNA of the CDR3: TGTGCCAGCAACAGGGTGAATAGCCAGCCCCAGCATTTT. The encoded protein is CASNRVNSQPQHF. The full variable domain, rest sourced from reference TRBV2 and TRBJ1-5, is EPEVTQTPSHQVTQMGQEVILRCVPISNHLYFYWYRQILGQKVEFLVSFYNNEISEKSEIFDDQFSVERPDGSNFTLKIRSTKLEDSAMYFCASNRVNSQPQHFGDGTRLSIL.

This chain joins TRBV25-1 and TRBJ1-2, with a weak D call TRBD1 (5 bases). The CDR3 is made up of 12 amino acids. V was pared by 8 bases and J by 10 bases, with 17 bases between. Germline-derived CDR1 and CDR2 are MGHDK and SYGVNS. CDR3 coding DNA: TGTGCCAGCGTCGACGGGGGAAGCGACTACACCTTC. It yields the protein CASVDGGSDYTF.

The chain combines TRBV2 with TRBJ2-7; 8 nucleotides match TRBD1. The trim removed 8 bases at V and 2 bases at J, leaving 5 bases unmatched. The CDR3 has 13 amino acids. CDR1 SNHLY and CDR2 FYNNEI come from the germline V gene. CDR3 bases: TGTGCCAGCCGCCGGGACAGGACCTACGAGCAGTACTTC. This translates into CASRRDRTYEQYF.

This clonotype was recorded at least ten times. The chain recombines TRBV24-1 with TRBJ2-7; D is ambiguous. Germline V gene data show CDR1 as KGHDR and CDR2 as SFDVKD. Deletions cut 5 bases from V and 7 bases from J, with 8 bases between. This CDR3 is 11 amino acids long. The CDR3 coding sequence is TGTGCCACCAGTGGGGCCCCAGAGCAGTACTTC. It codes for CATSGAPEQYF.

About this clonotype: A much larger clone sits a single nucleotide away, making a read error possible. This rearrangement joins TRBV5-1 to TRBJ2-7, with 16 bases aligning to TRBD2. Germline V gene data show CDR1 as SGHRS and CDR2 as YFSETQ. The CDR3 covers 18 residues. Losses at the gene ends were 4 bases for V and 4 bases for J; bases not matched to a gene: 11. The CDR3 is CASSPGTSGGARAYEQYF. In DNA, the CDR3 is TGCGCCAGCAGCCCCGGGACTAGCGGGGGGGCCAGAGCATACGAGCAGTACTTC.

The J gene is TRBJ2-3, the V gene TRBV19, with D perhaps matching TRBD1 (5 bases). Germline CDR1 LNHDA, CDR2 SQIVND (reference sequence). The CDR3 sequence is 14 residues long. V dropped 8 bases and J dropped 4 bases, with 16 bases sitting between them. The CDR3 bases are TGTGCCAGTTCAGGGCTTCGTGACGCAGATACGCAGTATTTT. It codes for CASSGLRDADTQYF.

This chain's CDR3 is CASSLYAAGLMNTEAFF. CDR3 coding DNA: TGTGCCAGCAGCTTGTACGCGGCAGGGCTTATGAACACTGAAGCTTTCTTT. The chain uses TRBV5-6 and TRBJ1-1, with D perhaps TRBD1 (5 bases). Germline-derived CDR1 and CDR2 are SGHDT and YYEEEE. V was pared by 1 base and J by 0 bases, with 16 bases between. CDR3 length: 17 residues.

V is TRBV6-2 or TRBV6-3 and J is TRBJ1-1; unclear D gene. The CDR3 covers 11 residues. V was clipped by 3 bases and J by 9 bases, with 8 bases between them. Germline CDR1 MNHEY, CDR2 SVGEGT. CDR3: CASSYSAKAFF. The CDR3 DNA is TGTGCCAGCAGTTATTCGGCGAAAGCTTTCTTT.

Comments on this clonotype: A single base separates this from a much larger clone, so it may be a read error. The V and J genes are TRBV3-1 and TRBJ1-2, with 8 bases that match TRBD1. The V segment lost 4 bases and the J segment 6 bases; nucleotides outside the gene matches: 7. The CDR3 loop spans 14 amino acids. Germline CDR1 and CDR2: LGHDT and YNNKEL (reference sequence). This CDR3 is CASSLDRGGHGYTF. In DNA form, the CDR3 reads TGTGCCAGCAGCCTTGACAGGGGAGGCCATGGCTACACCTTC.

This chain links TRBV7-9 with TRBJ2-7; TRBD1 or TRBD2 may be the D gene (5 bases each). CDR1 and CDR2 from the germline V gene are SEHNR and FQNEAQ (reference sequence). The CDR3 runs 14 residues. The germline V and J ends were trimmed by 3 bases and 0 bases, with 9 bases remaining between them. CDR3 sequence (DNA): TGTGCCAGCAGCTTGGGGACCCTCTCCTACGAGCAGTACTTC. Residues: CASSLGTLSYEQYF.

This clonotype was recorded many times. This chain joins TRBV4-2 and TRBJ2-1; 9 bases match TRBD1. V gave up 1 base and J gave up 8 bases; unmatched junction bases: 9. Germline lookup yields CDR1 LGHNA and CDR2 YNFKEQ. The CDR3 spans 16 residues. CDR3 sequence reads: CASSQGRGDRVHEQFF. The CDR3 DNA sequence: TGTGCCAGCAGCCAAGGGAGGGGGGACAGGGTACATGAGCAGTTCTTC.

As to this clonotype: This clone may be a read error of a much larger clone one base away. No conserved phenylalanine or tryptophan is present at the end of the CDR3, so a read error is the likely explanation. The chain links TRBV27 to TRBJ1-1; D gene uncertain. With 10 bases removed from V and 0 bases from J, the gap between germline ends came to 12 bases. Germline lookup yields CDR1 MNHEY and CDR2 SMNVEV (reference sequence). The CDR3 is made up of 13 amino acids. The CDR3 loop reads CATAASMNTEAFL. As DNA, the CDR3 is TGTGCCACTGCAGCCTCTATGAACACTGAAGCTTTCCTT.

The chain couples TRBV20-1 to TRBJ2-7; 8 nucleotides line up with TRBD1. Germline assignment: CDR1 DFQATT and CDR2 SNEGSKA (reference sequence). This CDR3 contains 11 residues. This CDR3 is CSTLTGDEQYF. DNA of the CDR3: TGCAGCACCTTGACAGGGGATGAGCAGTACTTC.

The chain couples TRBV20-1 to TRBJ2-6, with TRBD1 matching over 8 bases. The trim removed 2 bases at V and 2 bases at J, leaving 5 bases unmatched. Germline V gene data show CDR1 as DFQATT and CDR2 as SNEGSKA (reference sequence). CDR3 size: 16 residues. CDR3 nucleotide sequence: TGCAGTGCTAGATTGACAGGGGCCCCTGGGGCCAACGTCCTGACTTTC. It encodes CSARLTGAPGANVLTF.

This clonotype occurred many times. The J gene is TRBJ2-7, the V gene TRBV3-1; D is possibly TRBD1 (6 bases). V was trimmed by 0 bases and J by 2 bases, leaving 11 bases between them. CDR3 size: 15 residues. Germline loops: CDR1 LGHDT, CDR2 YNNKEL (reference sequence). Here the CDR3 DNA reads TGTGCCAGCAGCCAAGAACAGGGTTCACCCTACGAGCAGTACTTC. Translation: CASSQEQGSPYEQYF.

This clonotype has ten or more counts. The rearrangement links TRBV13 to TRBJ1-4, with 7 positions matching TRBD1. Germline CDR1 is PRHDT and CDR2 is FYEKMQ (reference sequence). Trimming cost V 6 bases and J 7 bases; bases outside gene matches: 8. This CDR3 comprises 14 residues. CDR3 loop: CASSNRGRSEKLFF. The CDR3 nucleotides read TGTGCCAGCAGTAACAGGGGTCGGAGTGAAAAACTGTTTTTT.